The rows below give T cell receptor beta chains drawn from one sample of a study of Ad26.COV2.S vaccination and SARS-CoV-2 variants. Assay used: immunoSEQ multiplex PCR; TCRdb lists only in-frame clones, some missing. The sample lists some 320,000 clones; roughly 84% were seen once. Source: peripheral blood, taken in a trial of Ad26.COV2.S vaccine versus placebo. These receptors were obtained from a person aged 18-65 years who received the Ad26.COV2.S COVID-19 vaccine or a placebo. Both conserved end residues are part of each CDR3. Fields, in order: V gene, J gene, clone size, CDR3 length, D gene, CDR3 protein, CDR3 DNA. A D gene is named only where the DNA matches it firmly. The size entry is marked missing in some rows and otherwise reads once, few, many or a size class.

V gene: TRBV10-3; J gene: TRBJ1-6; clone size: once; CDR3 length: 14; D gene: .; CDR3 protein: CAISGTATNSPLHF; CDR3 DNA: TGTGCCATCAGTGGGACAGCCACTAATTCACCCCTCCACTTT
V gene: TRBV3-1/TRBV3-2; J gene: TRBJ1-6; clone size: .; CDR3 length: 14; D gene: TRBD1; CDR3 protein: CASSPSTGNSPLHF; CDR3 DNA: TGTGCCAGCAGCCCTTCGACAGGGAATTCACCCCTCCACTTT
V gene: TRBV2; J gene: TRBJ2-1; clone size: .; CDR3 length: 14; D gene: TRBD1; CDR3 protein: CASSSDRAYNEQFF; CDR3 DNA: TGTGCCAGCAGTTCCGACAGGGCCTACAATGAGCAGTTCTTC
V gene: TRBV5-1; J gene: TRBJ2-3; clone size: .; CDR3 length: 16; D gene: TRBD1; CDR3 protein: CASRSTGGGGTDTQYF; CDR3 DNA: TGCGCCAGCAGGAGTACAGGGGGTGGAGGCACAGATACGCAGTATTTT
V gene: TRBV6-5; J gene: TRBJ2-7; clone size: .; CDR3 length: 14; D gene: TRBD1; CDR3 protein: CASRAGQGSYEQYF; CDR3 DNA: TGTGCCAGCAGAGCGGGACAGGGCTCCTACGAGCAGTACTTC
V gene: TRBV5-4; J gene: TRBJ1-1; clone size: once; CDR3 length: 19; D gene: .; CDR3 protein: CASSIDPGTVEFENTEAFF; CDR3 DNA: TGTGCCAGCAGCATCGACCCCGGGACGGTAGAATTTGAAAACACTGAAGCTTTCTTT
V gene: TRBV5-1; J gene: TRBJ2-7; clone size: .; CDR3 length: 13; D gene: .; CDR3 protein: CASSLAPSYEQYF; CDR3 DNA: TGCGCCAGCAGTCTGGCGCCGTCCTACGAGCAGTACTTC
V gene: TRBV10-3; J gene: TRBJ1-1; clone size: .; CDR3 length: 13; D gene: .; CDR3 protein: CAISESTQQSAFF; CDR3 DNA: TGTGCCATCAGTGAGTCGACACAACAATCGGCTTTCTTT
V gene: TRBV5-1; J gene: TRBJ1-1; clone size: .; CDR3 length: 17; D gene: TRBD1; CDR3 protein: CASSTSGTGGIHTEAFF; CDR3 DNA: TGCGCCAGCAGCACCTCCGGGACAGGGGGTATCCACACTGAAGCTTTCTTT
V gene: TRBV7-2; J gene: TRBJ1-4; clone size: .; CDR3 length: 14; D gene: TRBD1; CDR3 protein: CASRLTGVEEKLFF; CDR3 DNA: TGTGCCAGCAGGTTGACAGGGGTGGAAGAAAAACTGTTTTTT
V gene: TRBV18; J gene: TRBJ1-1; clone size: .; CDR3 length: 12; D gene: .; CDR3 protein: CASSMLNTEAFF; CDR3 DNA: TGTGCCAGCTCAATGTTGAACACTGAAGCTTTCTTT
V gene: TRBV7-2; J gene: TRBJ2-2; clone size: .; CDR3 length: 15; D gene: TRBD2; CDR3 protein: CASSVSGGYTGELFF; CDR3 DNA: TGTGCCAGCAGCGTTAGCGGGGGATACACCGGGGAGCTGTTTTTT
V gene: TRBV7-3; J gene: TRBJ2-5; clone size: .; CDR3 length: 16; D gene: TRBD2; CDR3 protein: CASSSGLAGVQETQYF; CDR3 DNA: TGTGCCAGCAGCTCGGGACTAGCGGGGGTCCAAGAGACCCAGTACTTC
V gene: TRBV6-5; J gene: TRBJ1-2; clone size: .; CDR3 length: 12; D gene: TRBD1; CDR3 protein: CASTSGTVGYTF; CDR3 DNA: TGTGCCAGCACCTCGGGGACAGTTGGCTACACCTTC
V gene: TRBV18; J gene: TRBJ1-1; clone size: .; CDR3 length: 13; D gene: TRBD1; CDR3 protein: CASSLTGDTEAFF; CDR3 DNA: TGTGCCAGCTCACTAACAGGGGACACTGAAGCTTTCTTT
V gene: TRBV5-1; J gene: TRBJ2-7; clone size: few; CDR3 length: 11; D gene: .; CDR3 protein: CASSSGDEQYF; CDR3 DNA: TGCGCCAGCAGCTCAGGAGACGAGCAGTACTTC
V gene: TRBV18; J gene: TRBJ1-1; clone size: .; CDR3 length: 15; D gene: .; CDR3 protein: CASSWGASYDTEAFF; CDR3 DNA: TGTGCCAGCTCCTGGGGGGCGAGTTACGACACTGAAGCTTTCTTT
V gene: TRBV19; J gene: TRBJ1-5; clone size: .; CDR3 length: 17; D gene: TRBD1; CDR3 protein: CASSSQAGTGMGQPQHF; CDR3 DNA: TGTGCCAGTAGTAGTCAAGCCGGGACAGGTATGGGTCAGCCCCAGCATTTT
V gene: TRBV6-2/TRBV6-3; J gene: TRBJ1-2; clone size: few; CDR3 length: 14; D gene: TRBD1; CDR3 protein: CASSYGTGTYGYTF; CDR3 DNA: TGTGCCAGCAGTTACGGGACAGGGACCTATGGCTACACCTTC
V gene: TRBV10-3; J gene: TRBJ2-7; clone size: few; CDR3 length: 12; D gene: .; CDR3 protein: CAISESGYEQYF; CDR3 DNA: TGTGCCATCAGTGAGTCCGGCTACGAGCAGTACTTC
V gene: TRBV3-1/TRBV3-2; J gene: TRBJ1-1; clone size: .; CDR3 length: 14; D gene: .; CDR3 protein: CASSHLAPNTEAFF; CDR3 DNA: TGTGCCAGCAGCCACCTTGCACCGAACACTGAAGCTTTCTTT
V gene: TRBV27; J gene: TRBJ2-7; clone size: .; CDR3 length: 13; D gene: .; CDR3 protein: CASSLPHLYEQYF; CDR3 DNA: TGTGCCAGCAGTTTACCCCACCTATACGAGCAGTACTTC
V gene: TRBV27; J gene: TRBJ2-1; clone size: .; CDR3 length: 15; D gene: .; CDR3 protein: CASSLEGTLYNEQFF; CDR3 DNA: TGTGCCAGCAGTTTAGAAGGGACTCTCTACAATGAGCAGTTCTTC
V gene: TRBV18; J gene: TRBJ1-3; clone size: .; CDR3 length: 16; D gene: .; CDR3 protein: CASSPPDGSSGNTIYF; CDR3 DNA: TGTGCCAGCTCACCACCTGACGGAAGCTCTGGAAACACCATATATTTT
V gene: TRBV6-2/TRBV6-3; J gene: TRBJ1-1; clone size: .; CDR3 length: 16; D gene: .; CDR3 protein: CASSYSPGLLNTEAFF; CDR3 DNA: TGTGCCAGCAGTTACTCTCCTGGACTGTTGAACACTGAAGCTTTCTTT
V gene: TRBV5-1; J gene: TRBJ1-6; clone size: .; CDR3 length: 15; D gene: TRBD1; CDR3 protein: CASSLVGQGASPLHF; CDR3 DNA: TGCGCCAGCAGCTTGGTGGGACAGGGGGCTTCACCCCTCCACTTT
V gene: TRBV9; J gene: TRBJ1-3; clone size: once; CDR3 length: 14; D gene: .; CDR3 protein: CASSVDGSGNTIYF; CDR3 DNA: TGTGCCAGCAGCGTAGATGGCTCTGGAAACACCATATATTTT
V gene: TRBV6-5; J gene: TRBJ1-2; clone size: .; CDR3 length: 13; D gene: .; CDR3 protein: CASSYLQGHGYTF; CDR3 DNA: TGTGCCAGCAGTTACTTGCAGGGGCATGGCTACACCTTC
V gene: TRBV4-1; J gene: TRBJ2-3; clone size: .; CDR3 length: 17; D gene: TRBD2; CDR3 protein: CASSQAGLAGGTDTQYF; CDR3 DNA: TGCGCCAGCAGCCAGGCGGGACTAGCGGGGGGCACAGATACGCAGTATTTT
V gene: TRBV27; J gene: TRBJ1-5; clone size: .; CDR3 length: 13; D gene: .; CDR3 protein: CASSLTRNQPQHF; CDR3 DNA: TGTGCCAGCAGTCTCACTCGAAATCAGCCCCAGCATTTT
V gene: TRBV5-1; J gene: TRBJ1-4; clone size: .; CDR3 length: 18; D gene: .; CDR3 protein: CASSSGNSLIATNEKLFF; CDR3 DNA: TGCGCCAGCAGCTCTGGGAACAGTTTGATTGCAACTAATGAAAAACTGTTTTTT